This TCR beta chain was sequenced during a study of cytomegalovirus exposure and HLA in healthy donors. Overall study results and limits: In a later analysis, TCR beta V- and J-gene trimming was associated with a missense DCLRE1C variant. There were several of the most significant clusters that appeared linked to common viral pathogens in a later analysis.

PCR used 60 Vbeta primers and 13 Jbeta primers. Generated by immunoSEQ multiplex PCR, the TCRdb table keeps only in-frame clones and is missing some. This sample has some 140,000 clones, with 80% found just once. CDR3 size: 14 residues. The germline CDR1 and CDR2 sequences are MDHEN and SYDVKM. Trimming at V came to 6 bases and at J to 4 bases, leaving 5 bases not matched to a gene. In regard to this clone: Its antigen remains unidentified.

Sequenced material: PBMCs. The receptor comes from a man aged 25-40 years in good health and CMV-seronegative. The chain links TRBV28 to TRBJ2-5; 10 bases map to TRBD1. CDR3 residues: CASSPDRGRETQYF. CDR3 nucleotide sequence: TGTGCCAGCAGCCCAGACAGGGGGCGAGAGACCCAGTACTTC.